Sequencing of this T cell receptor (beta chain) was carried out in a study of blood T cell repertoires in COVID-19 (TCRdb year 2020). With regard to the full study: Samples from collaborators originated in the United States, Italy and Spain and spanned both the acute and convalescent phases of COVID-19. The material from the prospective study consisted of cDNA or gDNA derived from T cells, B-cell-depleted T cells, or PBMCs. The dataset comprised deeply sampled blood TCRbeta repertoires from subjects exposed to, actively infected with, or recovered from COVID-19. A freely available public database, intended as a resource for researchers studying the immune response to SARS-CoV-2, is where the repertoires were released. Samples came from the ongoing ImmuneRACE study (first 160 participants) plus 1,254 subjects from 6 global collaborators. Nearly every sample came with metadata listing a de-identified subject ID, COVID-19 status, age in years and sex. Where available, HLA class I and class II types were obtained from metadata supplied by the sample provider rather than from assay-based typing. General study outcomes and caveats: The amount of clinical and demographic metadata varied by source and participant and was provided uncurated.

Collaborating institutions collected whole blood in K2EDTA tubes following their own protocols. Collaborator samples were shipped for TCRbeta analysis as frozen whole blood, isolated PBMCs, or DNA extracted from either sample type. TCRbeta CDR3 regions were amplified from genomic DNA by means of the immunoSEQ Assay, a bias-controlled multiplex PCR. Per the authors' processing: Within the assay, amplification of reference gene primers was used to estimate how many nucleated cells each sample contained. Sequence reads were collapsed and filtered to measure the absolute abundance of every unique TCRbeta CDR3 rearrangement. Productive Simpson clonality was computed per sample as the square root of Simpson's diversity index over productive rearrangements. The source is immuneACCESS, and TCRdb retained only in-frame sequences with V and J called. Part of the clones is not carried over; for the studies checked, unresolved V genes explain less than half of this, and the remainder is unexplained. That table gives V, J and clone size, and the DNA gave D and trimming. Present in this sample are some 110,000 clones, about 80% of which were seen just once. Jointly, the top ten make up 5% to 8% of the sample.

A remark on this clone: Its antigen has not been determined. Qualities for individual bases were not recorded, and no much larger clone is one base off.

At the junction V is shortened by 0 bases and J by 2 bases, with 11 bases in between. The CDR3 runs 16 residues from the cysteine to the phenylalanine. Left in the record is the CDR3 DNA by itself, 48 bases read in frame from the first base. For CDR1 and CDR2, the germline V gene lists SGHTA and FQGNSA. Sequencing used peripheral blood. Here the chain combines TRBV7-2 and TRBJ1-5, and TRBD1 may be the D gene, going by 5 matching bases. The TCR sequence derives from a man between 70 and 80 years old with acute or convalescent COVID-19. The DNA is TGTGCCAGCAGCTTAGCGGTGGGGGGAGGCAATCAGCCCCAGCATTTT. It encodes CASSLAVGGGNQPQHF.